Detailed here is one T cell receptor beta chain. Its target is not known. Each sample had at least 6 million PBMCs isolated. Through a sample-barcoded 5' primer and a J-beta primer mix, a second PCR was run for roughly 7 to 11 cycles. Each CDR3 protein gets one entry after TCRdb re-called the 5' RACE reads with MiXCR. The sample consists of about 1 million distinct CDR3 sequences, less than 50% of them appearing once. This entry comes from a study of blood T cells in healthy people across ages. Study results and caveats: The unknown donor CMV status may have confounded expanded clonotype changes. Across the age range, TCR beta diversity per million T cells fell in a roughly linear way. One million T cells yielded diversity estimates that were considered underestimates.

Sequenced input: blood. The TCR comes from a woman in her fifties or sixties in good health.

The CDR3 coding sequence is TGTGCCATCAGTGAGTCTGTCACAGGCACAGATACGCAGTATTTT. It encodes CAISESVTGTDTQYF. The chain couples TRBV10-3 to TRBJ2-3; no firm D call. This CDR3 is built from 15 residues. V gave up 0 bases and J gave up 1 base, with 8 bases separating them. In germline, CDR1 is ENHRY, CDR2 SYGVKD.